These T cell receptor beta chains were read from a single sample in a study of CD8+ T cells in alopecia areata. Only in-frame clones appear in the TCRdb table, and some are missing; sequencing was by immunoSEQ multiplex PCR. The sample has 95,000 to 110,000 clones, less than 90% seen once. Sequences were derived from CD8+ T cells sorted from blood, sampled at week 24, from a patient treated with tofacitinib. The receptors here all came from a human donor with alopecia areata. Both conserved end residues are part of each CDR3. A D gene is named only where the DNA matches it firmly. Expanded clones are given a class, and other clones once, few, many or no size at all.

j_call: TRBJ2-1; d_call: TRBD2; v_call: TRBV18; clone_size: .; cdr3_nt: TGTGCCAGCTCACCACCTAGCGGGGGCTCCTACAATGAGCAGTTCTTC; cdr3_aa: CASSPPSGGSYNEQFF
j_call: TRBJ2-3; d_call: TRBD2; v_call: TRBV4-1; clone_size: .; cdr3_nt: TGCGCCAGCAGCCTCATTTTCCCGGCTAGCGGGGACACAGATACGCAGTATTTT; cdr3_aa: CASSLIFPASGDTDTQYF
j_call: TRBJ2-1; d_call: .; v_call: TRBV11-2; clone_size: .; cdr3_nt: TGTGCCAGCAGCTTAGACCAGGGACCTTTCTACAATGAGCAGTTCTTC; cdr3_aa: CASSLDQGPFYNEQFF
j_call: TRBJ2-7; d_call: .; v_call: TRBV7-9; clone_size: .; cdr3_nt: TGTGCCAGCAGCTTAGGACCCTCCTACGAGCAGTACTTC; cdr3_aa: CASSLGPSYEQYF
j_call: TRBJ2-7; d_call: TRBD1; v_call: TRBV29-1; clone_size: .; cdr3_nt: TGCAGCGTACGCCAGGGGGCTTCCTACGAGCAGTACTTC; cdr3_aa: CSVRQGASYEQYF
j_call: TRBJ2-7; d_call: .; v_call: TRBV11-3; clone_size: once; cdr3_nt: TGTGCCAGCAGCACCCACGGGGGCAGTACCTACGAGCAGTACTTC; cdr3_aa: CASSTHGGSTYEQYF
j_call: TRBJ2-7; d_call: TRBD2; v_call: TRBV13; clone_size: .; cdr3_nt: TGTGCCAGCAGCTTAGCGCTAGCGGGGGGAGAAGAATTGGGCGAGCAGTACTTC; cdr3_aa: CASSLALAGGEELGEQYF
j_call: TRBJ2-1; d_call: .; v_call: TRBV27; clone_size: .; cdr3_nt: TGTGCCAGCAGTTTACGGTCAGGGGGGCAGTACAATGAGCAGTTCTTC; cdr3_aa: CASSLRSGGQYNEQFF
j_call: TRBJ2-1; d_call: .; v_call: TRBV4-1; clone_size: .; cdr3_nt: TGCGCCAGCAGCCAGGTACTAGGATTTAATGAGCAGTTCTTC; cdr3_aa: CASSQVLGFNEQFF
j_call: TRBJ2-1; d_call: .; v_call: TRBV29-1; clone_size: few; cdr3_nt: TGCAGCGTTGAACCCCCGATGGGTGAGCAGTTCTTC; cdr3_aa: CSVEPPMGEQFF
j_call: TRBJ2-7; d_call: .; v_call: TRBV27; clone_size: .; cdr3_nt: TGTGCCAGCAGTTTTGTGGGGTCGGGGGCCGAGCAGTACTTC; cdr3_aa: CASSFVGSGAEQYF
j_call: TRBJ2-7; d_call: .; v_call: TRBV2; clone_size: .; cdr3_nt: TGTGCCAGCAGAGAATCCGGGACTGCTTCCTACGAGCAGTACTTC; cdr3_aa: CASRESGTASYEQYF
j_call: TRBJ2-2; d_call: TRBD2; v_call: TRBV19; clone_size: .; cdr3_nt: TGTGCCAGTAGTATACTAGCGGGGCCTATGAACACCGGGGAGCTGTTTTTT; cdr3_aa: CASSILAGPMNTGELFF
j_call: TRBJ2-2; d_call: TRBD1; v_call: TRBV7-9; clone_size: few; cdr3_nt: TGTGCCAGCAGCTCTACGACCGGGACAGGGAGGACAACCGGGGAGCTGTTTTTT; cdr3_aa: CASSSTTGTGRTTGELFF
j_call: TRBJ2-3; d_call: TRBD2; v_call: TRBV29-1; clone_size: few; cdr3_nt: TGCAGCGTTGAGGAAGCGGGGGTTATGGATACGCAGTATTTT; cdr3_aa: CSVEEAGVMDTQYF
j_call: TRBJ2-3; d_call: TRBD2; v_call: TRBV4-3; clone_size: .; cdr3_nt: TGCGCCAGCAGCCAAAGGCTAGCGGGGGTGGGAGATACGCAGTATTTT; cdr3_aa: CASSQRLAGVGDTQYF
j_call: TRBJ1-2; d_call: .; v_call: TRBV29-1; clone_size: .; cdr3_nt: TGCAGCGTTGATGGGCAGGGCGATGGCTACACCTTC; cdr3_aa: CSVDGQGDGYTF
j_call: TRBJ2-3; d_call: TRBD2; v_call: TRBV5-1; clone_size: .; cdr3_nt: TGCGCCAGCAGATCTAGCGGGGGGGCCGCAGATACGCAGTATTTT; cdr3_aa: CASRSSGGAADTQYF
j_call: TRBJ1-2; d_call: .; v_call: TRBV19; clone_size: once; cdr3_nt: TGTGCCAGTAGTATACTCCCACAGGAACTACTCCAGCATGGCTACACCTTC; cdr3_aa: CASSILPQELLQHGYTF
j_call: TRBJ1-2; d_call: .; v_call: TRBV9; clone_size: .; cdr3_nt: TGTGCCAGCAGCGCTCCGGGGATAGCCTATGGCTACACCTTC; cdr3_aa: CASSAPGIAYGYTF
j_call: TRBJ1-3; d_call: TRBD1; v_call: TRBV27; clone_size: .; cdr3_nt: TGTGCCAGCAGTTCCCAGGGGGCTGGAAACACCATATATTTT; cdr3_aa: CASSSQGAGNTIYF
j_call: TRBJ2-7; d_call: .; v_call: TRBV6-5; clone_size: few; cdr3_nt: TGTGCCAGCAGCCCCGGACGGGGACTCGAGCAGTACTTC; cdr3_aa: CASSPGRGLEQYF